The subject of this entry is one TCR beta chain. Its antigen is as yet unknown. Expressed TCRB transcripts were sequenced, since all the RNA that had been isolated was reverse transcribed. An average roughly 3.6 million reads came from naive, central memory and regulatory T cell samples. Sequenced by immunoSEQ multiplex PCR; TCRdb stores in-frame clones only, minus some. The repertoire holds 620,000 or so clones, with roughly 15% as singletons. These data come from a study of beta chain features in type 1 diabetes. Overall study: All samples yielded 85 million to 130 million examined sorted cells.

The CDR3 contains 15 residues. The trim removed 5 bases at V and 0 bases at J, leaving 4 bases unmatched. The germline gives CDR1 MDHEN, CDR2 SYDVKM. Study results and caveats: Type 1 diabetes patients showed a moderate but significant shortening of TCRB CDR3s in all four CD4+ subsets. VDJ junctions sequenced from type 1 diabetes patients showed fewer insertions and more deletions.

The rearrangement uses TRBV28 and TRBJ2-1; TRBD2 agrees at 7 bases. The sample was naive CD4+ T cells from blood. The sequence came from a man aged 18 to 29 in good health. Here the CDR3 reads CASSEAGSSYNEQFF. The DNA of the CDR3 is TGTGCCAGCAGTGAAGCGGGGTCCTCCTACAATGAGCAGTTCTTC.